Listed below are T cell receptor beta chains from one sample, sequenced in a study of blood T cell repertoires in COVID-19. The table came from immunoSEQ multiplex PCR; TCRdb's copy has only in-frame clones and leaves some out. This sample has around 380,000 clones; 70% to 85% occur once, and the top ten carry 0.85% to 1.3%. Sequenced sample: peripheral blood. All receptors derive from a human donor with acute or convalescent COVID-19. The donor label of this sample is uncertain. CDR3s include the opening cysteine and the closing phenylalanine or tryptophan. The D gene is left open where the match is weak. The listing skips clone size in some rows; elsewhere it reads once, few, many or a size class.

TRBV28 TRBD1 . 15 CASSPTGVGDEKLFF
TRBV29-1 TRBD2 . 14 CSVEVISGAYEQYF
TRBV3-1/TRBV3-2 . . 15 CASSPNRVTTGELFF
TRBV10-3 TRBD2 . 15 CAISERGGQSHEQYF
TRBV7-9 . . 15 CASSLIEGPGGTQYF
TRBV7-9 TRBD1 . 18 CASSPNYRGGRGNTEAFF
TRBV7-9 TRBD1 . 13 CASSFDRVHGYTF
TRBV19 . few 15 CASSTLQGGQSPLHF
TRBV18 TRBD1 . 14 CASSGETGGSVAFF
TRBV11-2 . . 15 CASSSGQGRNYGYTF
TRBV2 . . 13 CASSAGLSTEAFF
TRBV7-8 . . 15 CASSVRQFSGNTIYF
TRBV5-6 TRBD1 . 15 CASSFRDRALYEQYF
TRBV7-9 . . 15 CASSLQGSSGNTIYF
TRBV3-1/TRBV3-2 TRBD2 few 19 CASSQDTLTSAKTYNEQFF
TRBV18 TRBD1 . 13 CASSPDRGYGYTF
TRBV3-1/TRBV3-2 . . 12 CASSLNNQPQHF
TRBV5-1 TRBD1 . 16 CASSPRTGGSNYGYTF
TRBV3-1/TRBV3-2 TRBD2 . 14 CASSQDLVGGGEYF
TRBV6-5 TRBD2 few 16 CASSSLTSGIPYEQYF
TRBV4-1 TRBD1 . 16 CASSQGTGTANEKLFF
TRBV28 . . 14 CASSSRIVGNTIYF
TRBV7-2 TRBD1 . 14 CASSPTLRGQGLHF